In this sample, the clone carrying this T cell receptor (beta chain) turned up many times. The CDR3 sequence is 14 residues long. CDR1 is SGHAT and CDR2 is FQNNGV in the germline V gene. The V end was cut by 5 bases, the J end by 3 bases, with 10 bases between. This record belongs to a study of T cells in Graves' hyperthyroidism and ophthalmopathy. What was amplified from RNA transcripts were TCR beta CDR3 regions. The HTBI primer set served for first-round RT-PCR of the TCR CDR3. In TCRdb, the multiplex PCR reads were re-called with MiXCR into one record per CDR3 protein. The table shows about 300,000 distinct CDR3 sequences, with around 20% occurring only once.

Input material: blood. The TCR comes from a man aged 45-60 years with Graves' ophthalmopathy. The rearrangement joins TRBV11-2 to TRBJ2-2; D unresolved. CDR3: CASSPQVHTGELFF. The CDR3 DNA reads TGTGCCAGCAGCCCCCAGGTCCACACCGGGGAGCTGTTTTTT. The variable domain in full, completed from reference TRBV11-2 and TRBJ2-2, reads EAGVAQSPRYKIIEKRQSVAFWCNPISGHATLYWYQQILGQGPKLLIQFQNNGVVDDSQLPKDRFSAERLKGVDSTLKIQPAKLEDSAVYLCASSPQVHTGELFFGEGSRLTVL.